What follows are 9 T cell receptor beta chains derived from one specimen sequenced in a study of T-cell reconstitution after alpha-beta-depleted transplantation in children. Unique molecular identifiers were incorporated into the prepared TCRbeta library. TCRdb re-called the PCR reads with MiXCR, one entry per CDR3 protein. Here the sample spans approximately 510,000 distinct CDR3 sequences, about 17% being singletons. The sample was PBMCs from the stem cell graft donor, taken from the stem cell graft. The receptors stem from a human donor who donated a stem cell graft to a child with acute lymphoblastic leukemia.

This clonotype was detected a few times. The V and J genes are TRBV4-2 and TRBJ1-2; possible D gene TRBD1, 5 bases. The CDR3 is made up of 15 amino acids. Trimming left V 0 bases short and J 3 bases short, with 11 bases between. Germline CDR1 reads LGHNA; CDR2 reads YNFKEQ. CDR3 region: CASSQDRGIHYGYTF. The CDR3 nucleotides are TGTGCCAGCAGCCAAGATCGGGGGATCCACTATGGCTACACCTTC.

This clonotype was observed a handful of times. The chain couples TRBV4-1 to TRBJ2-1, with 8 bases fitting TRBD1. Germline assignment: CDR1 MGHRA and CDR2 YSYEKL. CDR3 length: 15 residues. The V gene end was trimmed by 5 bases and the J gene end by 0 bases; junction bases not matched to a gene: 3. CDR3 sequence: CASSGDRGSYNEQFF. Written as DNA, the CDR3 is TGCGCCAGCAGCGGAGACAGGGGCTCCTACAATGAGCAGTTCTTC.

CDR3 sequence reads: CASSQGAANYGYTF. The CDR3 nucleotides are TGTGCCAGCAGCCAAGGGGCAGCTAACTATGGCTACACCTTC. V usage is TRBV3-1 and J usage is TRBJ1-2, with no clear D. Germline V CDR1 and CDR2: LGHDT, YNNKEL (reference sequence). Trimming pared 1 base from V and 0 bases from J, leaving 6 bases between. The CDR3 length is 14 residues.

This chain uses TRBV12-3 or TRBV12-4 with TRBJ2-5; D gene unclear. Between the trimmed V and J ends, which lost 4 bases and 2 bases, there was a span of 14 bases. This CDR3 spans 15 amino acids. The CDR3 DNA is TGTGCCAGCAGTTCATATAACAGCTTTCAAGAGACCCAGTACTTC. This gives the protein CASSSYNSFQETQYF.

V is TRBV5-1 and J is TRBJ2-7; no definite D call. Looked up from germline, CDR1 is SGHRS and CDR2 is YFSETQ. There are 14 residues in the CDR3. Trimming removed 4 bases from V and 5 bases from J, with 16 bases in between. CDR3 protein: CASSHAHSAHEQYF. In DNA, the CDR3 is TGCGCCAGCAGCCATGCCCATTCGGCCCACGAGCAGTACTTC.

V usage is TRBV4-1 and J usage is TRBJ2-4, with 10 bases matching TRBD2. CDR1 and CDR2 from the germline V gene are MGHRA and YSYEKL. CDR3 length: 16 amino acids. V lost 1 base and J lost 4; bases outside the gene matches: 4. CDR3 residues: CASSQGATSGKNIQYF. The CDR3 DNA reads TGCGCCAGCAGCCAAGGGGCGACTAGCGGGAAAAACATTCAGTACTTC.

The chain employs TRBV5-1 and TRBJ2-7; D perhaps matches TRBD2 (7 bases). CDR1 SGHRS and CDR2 YFSETQ come from the germline V gene. V was cut by 4 bases and J by 5 bases, with 19 bases left in between. The CDR3 contains 15 residues. The CDR3 nucleotides are TGCGCCAGCAGCAGCGTGGGGGGGGCTTTCGACGAGCAGTACTTC. Translating it yields CASSSVGGAFDEQYF.

This chain links TRBV7-2 with TRBJ2-1, with unresolved D. CDR3 length: 11 residues. Trimming stripped 7 bases from V and 7 bases from J, with 8 bases between. Germline CDR1 and CDR2: SGHTA and FQGNSA. This CDR3 reads CASTDGNEQFF. CDR3 nucleotides: TGTGCCAGCACCGACGGGAATGAGCAGTTCTTC. Complete variable domain (other parts from reference TRBV7-2 and TRBJ2-1): GAGVSQSPSNKVTEKGKDVELRCDPISGHTALYWYRQSLGQGLEFLIYFQGNSAPDKSGLPSDRFSAERTGGSVSTLTIQRTQQEDSAVYLCASTDGNEQFFGPGTRLTVL.

This clonotype was seen only a few times. The CDR3 DNA is TGTGCCTGGAGTTCCCGGACTAGCGACTACAATGAGCAGTTCTTC. Translating it yields CAWSSRTSDYNEQFF. The gene calls are TRBV30 and TRBJ2-1; 9 bases match TRBD2. CDR3 length equals 15 residues. J lost 3 bases, V lost 2 bases, and 5 bases had no gene match. Per germline, CDR1 GTSNPN and CDR2 SVGIG (reference sequence).